This T cell receptor beta chain was sequenced for a study of lymphopenia after photon versus proton radiotherapy. This clone was recorded only once. The target antigen is unknown. This CDR3 region has 15 residues. V shed 6 bases and J 4 bases; nucleotides not matched to a gene: 12. Per germline, CDR1 LGHNA and CDR2 YNFKEQ. Sequencing used immunoSEQ multiplex PCR; TCRdb keeps in-frame clones, though not all of them. Of approximately 170,000 clones listed, around 85% were seen once; the top ten hold around 4.5%. Study-wide results and limits: Under photons, naive T cells and diversity fell while effector/memory populations rose. After lymphocyte nadir, photon-treated repertoires showed oligoclonal expansion, especially CD8+ Temra.

The sequencing used peripheral blood, collected from a patient treated with photon-based radiotherapy. J is TRBJ2-7 and V is TRBV4-2; 7 bases are shared with TRBD1. The TCR originated in a man aged 45-65 years with gastric cancer. The CDR3 DNA follows: TGTGCCAGCAGGCTTGCGGGCAGGGGGTTATACGAGCAGTACTTC. This sequence encodes CASRLAGRGLYEQYF.